Following are 14 T cell receptor beta chains from one sample sequenced in a study of shared clonotypes between healthy human individuals. The protocol was immunoSEQ multiplex PCR, while the TCRdb copy is restricted to in-frame clones and leaves out a portion. The sample includes hundreds of thousands of clones, approximately 80% of them seen just once. Input material: PBMCs. The receptors come from a woman between 40 and 50 years old in good health. Some clones in this sample may be carry-over from other donors' samples.

This chain joins TRBV27 and TRBJ2-7; the D is unclear. There are 14 residues in the CDR3. Per germline, CDR1 MNHEY and CDR2 SMNVEV (reference sequence). V lost 3 bases, J lost 6 bases, and 15 bases lay in between. CDR3 nucleotides: TGTGCCAGCAGTTTGGGAACTACCGGTGGCGAGCAGTACTTC. It encodes CASSLGTTGGEQYF.

As to this clone: The same CDR3 can be traced to other DNA sequences in this sample. The V and J genes are TRBV5-1 and TRBJ2-5, with D perhaps matching TRBD2 (6 bases). V was cut by 0 bases and J by 3 bases, with 6 bases left in between. CDR1 is SGHRS, CDR2 YFSETQ, per germline. The length of the CDR3 is 13 residues. The CDR3 DNA sequence: TGCGCCAGCAGCTTGGGCGGGGAAGAGACCCAGTACTTC. Its translation is CASSLGGEETQYF.

Regarding this clone: Additional DNA sequences in this sample encode the identical CDR3. V is TRBV5-1 and J is TRBJ1-1; maybe TRBD1 (5 bases). The CDR3 has 14 amino acids. The germline V gene has CDR1 SGHRS and CDR2 YFSETQ. Trimming pared 1 base from V and 0 bases from J, leaving 7 bases between. In DNA form, the CDR3 reads TGCGCCAGCAGCTTGACAGGCATGAACACTGAAGCTTTCTTT. It yields the protein CASSLTGMNTEAFF.

The chain employs TRBV11-2 and TRBJ2-5; D not certain. CDR3 length: 17 amino acids. CDR1 is SGHAT and CDR2 is FQNNGV in the germline V gene. The V and J ends lost 1 base and 2 bases respectively, with 17 bases between them. CDR3 loop: CASSLVSALITQETQYF. CDR3 nucleotide sequence: TGTGCCAGCAGCTTAGTATCGGCGCTAATCACTCAAGAGACCCAGTACTTC.

This clone appeared once. V and J are TRBV30 and TRBJ1-3, with TRBD1 as a possible D gene (5 bases). The V end lost 8 bases, the J end lost 0 bases, and 17 bases lay between the germline ends. This CDR3 region has 15 residues. Germline CDR1 and CDR2: GTSNPN and SVGIG (reference sequence). The CDR3 loop is CALRLYGTSGNTIYF. The CDR3 nucleotides are TGTGCCCTGAGGCTCTACGGGACCTCTGGAAACACCATATATTTT.

This clone has a single count. The chain couples TRBV11-2 to TRBJ2-4; D perhaps matches TRBD2 (5 bases). CDR3 size: 12 residues. V was clipped by 6 bases and J by 10 bases, with 13 bases between them. Germline V gene data show CDR1 as SGHAT and CDR2 as FQNNGV. The CDR3 spells CASRGPGSIQYF. The CDR3, as DNA: TGTGCCAGCAGAGGGCCGGGGTCAATTCAGTACTTC.

This clone was seen a few times. The chain joins TRBV18 to TRBJ1-2; the D is unclear. V lost 2 bases and J 10 bases, leaving 11 bases between the germline ends. The length of the CDR3 is 12 residues. Germline V lookup: CDR1 KGHSH, CDR2 LQKENI. CDR3 protein: CASSPEALLYTF. CDR3 sequence (DNA): TGTGCCAGCTCACCAGAGGCCCTGCTCTACACCTTC.

This chain links TRBV5-4 with TRBJ2-1; 9 nucleotides agree with TRBD2. V trimming: 0 bases; J trimming: 2 bases; junction bases outside the gene matches: 0. The CDR3 runs to 15 residues. In germline, CDR1 is SGHNT, CDR2 YYREEE (reference sequence). The CDR3 DNA reads TGTGCCAGCAGCTTGGCTAGCGGGACCTACAATGAGCAGTTCTTC. Translated, it gives CASSLASGTYNEQFF.

The rearrangement links TRBV4-3 to TRBJ2-5, with 8 nucleotides matching TRBD1. Germline V gene data show CDR1 as LGHNA and CDR2 as YSLEER. V gave up 2 bases and J gave up 1 base; unmatched junction bases: 18. The CDR3 covers 20 residues. CDR3 DNA: TGCGCCAGCAGCCAATTAGAGGTAAACAGGGGGACAGGAGGCCAAGAGACCCAGTACTTC. It yields the protein CASSQLEVNRGTGGQETQYF.

The V gene is TRBV28, the J gene TRBJ2-1; TRBD1 matches 7 bases. From germline, CDR1 is MDHEN and CDR2 SYDVKM. Trimming cost V 5 bases and J 0 bases; bases outside gene matches: 13. This CDR3 spans 18 amino acids. This CDR3 reads CASSPMTGLTSSYNEQFF. CDR3 sequence (DNA): TGTGCCAGCAGTCCGATGACAGGGCTCACAAGCTCCTACAATGAGCAGTTCTTC.

This clone was seen a handful of times. The chain is built from TRBV9 and TRBJ2-1; 11 bases fit TRBD2. The CDR3 runs 15 residues. The trim removed 7 bases at V and 5 bases at J, leaving 8 bases unmatched. Germline values: CDR1 SGDLS, CDR2 YYNGEE. The CDR3, as DNA: TGTGCCAGCGGCGGTAGCGGGGGGGTTAACAATGAGCAGTTCTTC. Its translation is CASGGSGGVNNEQFF.

The chain joins TRBV7-2 to TRBJ2-7; maybe TRBD2 (7 bases). Trimming took off 4 bases at V and 7 bases at J, with 14 bases between the two ends. This CDR3 has 13 amino acids. Germline-derived CDR1 and CDR2 are SGHTA and FQGNSA. The CDR3 region has the DNA TGTGCCAGCAGCTACCCAGGGAGGGGGGAGCAGTACTTC. This translates into CASSYPGRGEQYF.

The chain combines TRBV6-1 with TRBJ2-5; 10 positions agree with TRBD1. Germline CDR1 MNHNS, CDR2 SASEGT. This CDR3 is built from 15 residues. V gave up 4 bases and J gave up 2 bases; unmatched junction bases: 4. Here the CDR3 DNA reads TGTGCCAGCAGTGGGGGACAGGGGATACAAGAGACCCAGTACTTC. Its translation is CASSGGQGIQETQYF.

CDR3 residues: CASSDWGNEKLFF. DNA of the CDR3: TGTGCCAGCAGTGATTGGGGTAATGAAAAACTGTTTTTT. The chain recombines TRBV25-1 with TRBJ1-4; D is uncertain. The germline V gene has CDR1 MGHDK and CDR2 SYGVNS. CDR3 size: 13 residues. Trimming shortened V by 3 bases and J by 4 bases, and 6 bases separated the two germline ends.